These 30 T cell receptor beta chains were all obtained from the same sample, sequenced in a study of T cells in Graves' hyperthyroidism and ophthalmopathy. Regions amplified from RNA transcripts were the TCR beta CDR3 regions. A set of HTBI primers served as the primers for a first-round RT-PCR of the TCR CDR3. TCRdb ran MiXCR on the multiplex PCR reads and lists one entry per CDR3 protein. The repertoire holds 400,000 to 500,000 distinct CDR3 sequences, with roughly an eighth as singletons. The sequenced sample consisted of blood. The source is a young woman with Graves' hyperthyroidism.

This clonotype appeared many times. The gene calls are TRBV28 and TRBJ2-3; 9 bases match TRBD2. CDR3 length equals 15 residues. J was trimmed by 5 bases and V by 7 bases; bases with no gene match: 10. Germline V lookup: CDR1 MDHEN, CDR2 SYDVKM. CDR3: CASTRAGGYVDTQYF. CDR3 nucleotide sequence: TGTGCCAGCACCCGGGCGGGAGGGTATGTAGATACGCAGTATTTT.

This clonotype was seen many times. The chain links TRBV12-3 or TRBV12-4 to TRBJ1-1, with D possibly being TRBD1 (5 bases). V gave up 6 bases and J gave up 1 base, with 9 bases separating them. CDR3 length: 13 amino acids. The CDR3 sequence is CASRRQTNTEAFF. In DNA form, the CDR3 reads TGTGCCAGCAGGAGACAGACGAACACTGAAGCTTTCTTT.

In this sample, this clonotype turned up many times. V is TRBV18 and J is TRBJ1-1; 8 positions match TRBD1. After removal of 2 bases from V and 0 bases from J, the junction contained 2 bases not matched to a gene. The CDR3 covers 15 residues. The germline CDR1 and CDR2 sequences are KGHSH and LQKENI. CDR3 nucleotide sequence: TGTGCCAGCTCACCAGACAGGGGTATGAACACTGAAGCTTTCTTT. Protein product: CASSPDRGMNTEAFF.

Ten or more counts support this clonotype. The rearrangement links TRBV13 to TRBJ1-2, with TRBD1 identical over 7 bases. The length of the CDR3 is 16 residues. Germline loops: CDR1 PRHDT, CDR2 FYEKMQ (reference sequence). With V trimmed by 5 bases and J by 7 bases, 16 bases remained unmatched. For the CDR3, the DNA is TGTGCCAGCAGCGTAACGCTGCCGGATACAGGGGCTGGCTACACCTTC. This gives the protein CASSVTLPDTGAGYTF.

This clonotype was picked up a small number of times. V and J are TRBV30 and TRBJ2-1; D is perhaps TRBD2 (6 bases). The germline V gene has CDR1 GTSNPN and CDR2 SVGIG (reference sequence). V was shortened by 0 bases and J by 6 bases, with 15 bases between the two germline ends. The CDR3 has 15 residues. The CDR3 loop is CAWSVGGGTGNEQFF. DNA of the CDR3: TGTGCCTGGAGTGTAGGTGGCGGGACGGGCAATGAGCAGTTCTTC.

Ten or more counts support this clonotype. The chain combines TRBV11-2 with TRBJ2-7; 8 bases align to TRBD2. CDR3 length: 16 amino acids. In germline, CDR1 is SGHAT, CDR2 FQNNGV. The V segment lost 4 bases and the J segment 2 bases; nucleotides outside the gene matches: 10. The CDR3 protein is CASSSRAGAGTYEQYF. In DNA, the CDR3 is TGTGCCAGCAGCTCTCGAGCGGGAGCGGGAACCTACGAGCAGTACTTC.

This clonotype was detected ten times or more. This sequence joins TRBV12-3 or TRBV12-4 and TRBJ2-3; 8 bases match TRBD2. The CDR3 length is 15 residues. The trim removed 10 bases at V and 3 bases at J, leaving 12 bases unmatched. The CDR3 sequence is CAIWGSGRGTDTQYF. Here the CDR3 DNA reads TGTGCCATCTGGGGGAGCGGGAGAGGTACAGATACGCAGTATTTT.

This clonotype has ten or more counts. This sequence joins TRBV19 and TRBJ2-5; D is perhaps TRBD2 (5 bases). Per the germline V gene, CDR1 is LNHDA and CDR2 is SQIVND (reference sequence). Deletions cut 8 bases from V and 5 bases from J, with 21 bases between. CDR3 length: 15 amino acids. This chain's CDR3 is CASAANHGGGETQYF. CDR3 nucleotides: TGTGCCAGTGCCGCCAACCATGGTGGAGGCGAGACCCAGTACTTC.

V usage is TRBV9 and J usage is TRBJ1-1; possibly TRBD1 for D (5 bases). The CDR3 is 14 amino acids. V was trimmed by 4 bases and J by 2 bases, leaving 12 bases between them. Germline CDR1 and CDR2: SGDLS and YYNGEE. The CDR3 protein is CASSTMTDNTEAFF. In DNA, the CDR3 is TGTGCCAGCAGCACGATGACAGACAACACTGAAGCTTTCTTT.

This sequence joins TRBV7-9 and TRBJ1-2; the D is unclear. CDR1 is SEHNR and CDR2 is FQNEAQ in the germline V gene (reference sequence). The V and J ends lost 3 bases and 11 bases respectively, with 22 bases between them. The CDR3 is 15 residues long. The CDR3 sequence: CASSLSLGRTLEYTF. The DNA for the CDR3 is TGTGCCAGCAGCTTGTCCTTAGGACGGACCCTGGAGTACACCTTC.

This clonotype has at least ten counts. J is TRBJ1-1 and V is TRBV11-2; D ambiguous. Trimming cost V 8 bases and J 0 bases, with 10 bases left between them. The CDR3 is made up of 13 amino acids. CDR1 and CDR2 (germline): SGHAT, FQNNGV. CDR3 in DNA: TGTGCCAGCTCACCCCCACTGAACACTGAAGCTTTCTTT. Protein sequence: CASSPPLNTEAFF.

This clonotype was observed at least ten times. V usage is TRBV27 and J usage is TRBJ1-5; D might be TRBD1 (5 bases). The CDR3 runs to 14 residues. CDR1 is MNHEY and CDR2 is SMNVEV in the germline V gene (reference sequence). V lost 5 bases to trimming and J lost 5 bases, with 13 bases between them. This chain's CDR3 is CASSPPGGYQPQHF. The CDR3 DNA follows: TGTGCCAGCAGTCCTCCGGGGGGGTATCAGCCCCAGCATTTT.

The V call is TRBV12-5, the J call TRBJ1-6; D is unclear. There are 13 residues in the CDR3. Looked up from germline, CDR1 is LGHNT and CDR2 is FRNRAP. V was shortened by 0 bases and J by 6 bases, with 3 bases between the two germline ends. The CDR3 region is CASGLVGNSPLHF. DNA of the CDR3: TGTGCTAGTGGTTTGGTCGGTAATTCACCCCTCCACTTT. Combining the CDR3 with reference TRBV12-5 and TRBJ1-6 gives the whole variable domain DARVTQTPRHKVTEMGQEVTMRCQPILGHNTVFWYRQTMMQGLELLAYFRNRAPLDDSGMPKDRFSAEMPDATLATLKIQPSEPRDSAVYFCASGLVGNSPLHFGNGTRLTVT.

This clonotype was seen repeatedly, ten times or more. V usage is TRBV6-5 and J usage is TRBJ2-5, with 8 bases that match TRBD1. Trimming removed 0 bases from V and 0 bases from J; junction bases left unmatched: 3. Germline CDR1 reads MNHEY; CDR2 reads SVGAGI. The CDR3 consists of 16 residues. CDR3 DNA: TGTGCCAGCAGTTACTCTGGACAGGGCTACCAAGAGACCCAGTACTTC. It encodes CASSYSGQGYQETQYF.

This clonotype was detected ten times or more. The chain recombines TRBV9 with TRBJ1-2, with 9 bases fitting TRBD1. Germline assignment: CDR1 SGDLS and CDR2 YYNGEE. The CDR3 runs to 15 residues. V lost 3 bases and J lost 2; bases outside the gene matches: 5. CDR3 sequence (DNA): TGTGCCAGCAGCGCCCGGACAGGGGACAACTATGGCTACACCTTC. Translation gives CASSARTGDNYGYTF.

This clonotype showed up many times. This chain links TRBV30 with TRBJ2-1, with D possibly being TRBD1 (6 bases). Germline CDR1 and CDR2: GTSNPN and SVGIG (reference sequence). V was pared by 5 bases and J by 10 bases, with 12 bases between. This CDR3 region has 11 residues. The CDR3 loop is CAWDQGWEQFF. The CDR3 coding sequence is TGTGCCTGGGATCAGGGGTGGGAGCAGTTCTTC.

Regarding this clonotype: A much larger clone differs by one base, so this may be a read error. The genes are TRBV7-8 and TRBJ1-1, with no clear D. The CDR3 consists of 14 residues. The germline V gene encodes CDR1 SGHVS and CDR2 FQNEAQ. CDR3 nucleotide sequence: TGTGCCAGCAACTTAATTCTTATGAACACTGAAGCTTTCTTT. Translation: CASNLILMNTEAFF. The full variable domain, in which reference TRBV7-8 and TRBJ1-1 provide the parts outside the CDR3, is GAGVSQSPRYKVAKRGQDVALRCDPISGHVSLFWYQQALGQGPEFLTYFQNEAQLDKSGLPSDRFFAERPEGSVSTLKIQRTQQEDSAVYLCASNLILMNTEAFFGQGTRLTVV.

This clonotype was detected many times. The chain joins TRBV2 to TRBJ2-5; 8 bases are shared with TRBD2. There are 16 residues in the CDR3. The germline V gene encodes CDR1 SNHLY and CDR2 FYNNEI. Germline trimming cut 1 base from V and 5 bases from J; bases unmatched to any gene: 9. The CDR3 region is CASSEVSLAEGETQYF. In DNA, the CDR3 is TGTGCCAGCAGTGAAGTTTCACTAGCGGAGGGGGAGACCCAGTACTTC. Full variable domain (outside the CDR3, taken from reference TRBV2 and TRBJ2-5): EPEVTQTPSHQVTQMGQEVILRCVPISNHLYFYWYRQILGQKVEFLVSFYNNEISEKSEIFDDQFSVERPDGSNFTLKIRSTKLEDSAMYFCASSEVSLAEGETQYFGPGTRLLVL.

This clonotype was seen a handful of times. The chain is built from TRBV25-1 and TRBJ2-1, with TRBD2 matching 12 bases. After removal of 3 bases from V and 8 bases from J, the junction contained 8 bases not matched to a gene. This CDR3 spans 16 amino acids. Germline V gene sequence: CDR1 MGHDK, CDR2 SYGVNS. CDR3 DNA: TGTGCCAGCAGTGACGCGACTAGCGGGAGTGCCCATGAGCAGTTCTTC. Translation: CASSDATSGSAHEQFF.

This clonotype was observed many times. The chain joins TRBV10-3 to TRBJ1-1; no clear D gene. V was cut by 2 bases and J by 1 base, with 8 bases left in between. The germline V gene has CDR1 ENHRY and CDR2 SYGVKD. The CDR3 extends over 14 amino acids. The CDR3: CAISEQASNTEAFF. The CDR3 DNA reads TGTGCCATCAGTGAGCAGGCTTCGAACACTGAAGCTTTCTTT.

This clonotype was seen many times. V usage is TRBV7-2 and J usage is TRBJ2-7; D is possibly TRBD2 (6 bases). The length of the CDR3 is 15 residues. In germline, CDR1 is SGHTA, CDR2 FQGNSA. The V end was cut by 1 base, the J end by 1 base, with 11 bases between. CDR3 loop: CASSLGGGNSYEQYF. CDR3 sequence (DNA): TGTGCCAGCAGCTTAGGTGGAGGGAATTCCTACGAGCAGTACTTC.

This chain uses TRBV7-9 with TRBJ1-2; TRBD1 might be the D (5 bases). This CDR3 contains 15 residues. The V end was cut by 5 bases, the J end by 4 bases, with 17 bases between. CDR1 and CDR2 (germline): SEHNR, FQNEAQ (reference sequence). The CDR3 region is CASSQGTPELYGYTF. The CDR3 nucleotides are TGTGCCAGCAGCCAAGGGACTCCTGAACTCTATGGCTACACCTTC.

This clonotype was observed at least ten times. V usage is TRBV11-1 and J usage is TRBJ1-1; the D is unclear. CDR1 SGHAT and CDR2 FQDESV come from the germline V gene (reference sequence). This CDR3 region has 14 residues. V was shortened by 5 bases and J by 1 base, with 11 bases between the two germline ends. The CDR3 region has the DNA TGTGCCAGCAGCCACCGAGACTGGAACACTGAAGCTTTCTTT. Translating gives CASSHRDWNTEAFF.

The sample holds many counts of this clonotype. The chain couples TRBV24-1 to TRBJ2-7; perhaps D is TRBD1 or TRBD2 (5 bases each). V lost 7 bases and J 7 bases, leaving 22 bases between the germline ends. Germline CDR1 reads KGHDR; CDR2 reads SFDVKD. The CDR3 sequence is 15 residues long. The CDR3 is CATSPLPGTSGEQYV. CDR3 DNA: TGTGCCACCAGCCCCCTTCCGGGGACCTCGGGGGAGCAGTACGTC.

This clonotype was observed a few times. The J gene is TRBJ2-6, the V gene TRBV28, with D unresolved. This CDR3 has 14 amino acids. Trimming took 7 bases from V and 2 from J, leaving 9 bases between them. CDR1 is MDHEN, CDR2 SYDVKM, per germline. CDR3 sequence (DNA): TGTGCCAGCATTGGGTCTCCTGGGGCCAACGTCCTGACTTTC. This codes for CASIGSPGANVLTF.

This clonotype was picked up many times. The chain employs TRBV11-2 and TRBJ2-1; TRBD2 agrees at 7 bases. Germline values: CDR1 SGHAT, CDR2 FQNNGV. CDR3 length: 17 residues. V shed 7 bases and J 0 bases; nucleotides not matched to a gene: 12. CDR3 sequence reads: CASTLILASSSYNEQFF. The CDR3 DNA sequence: TGTGCCAGCACTTTAATACTAGCGAGCAGCTCCTACAATGAGCAGTTCTTC.

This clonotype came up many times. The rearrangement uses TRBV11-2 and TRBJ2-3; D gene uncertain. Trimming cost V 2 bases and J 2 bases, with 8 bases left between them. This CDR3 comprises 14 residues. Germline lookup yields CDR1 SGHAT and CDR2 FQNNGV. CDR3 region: CASSLLSYTDTQYF. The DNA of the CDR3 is TGTGCCAGCAGCTTACTATCTTACACAGATACGCAGTATTTT.

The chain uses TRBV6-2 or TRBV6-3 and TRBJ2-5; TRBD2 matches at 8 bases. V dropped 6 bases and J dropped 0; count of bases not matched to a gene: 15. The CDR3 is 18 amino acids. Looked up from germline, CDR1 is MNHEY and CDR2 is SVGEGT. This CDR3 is CASRADRLALINQETQYF. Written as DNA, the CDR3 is TGTGCCAGCAGGGCAGACCGACTAGCGCTTATTAACCAAGAGACCCAGTACTTC.

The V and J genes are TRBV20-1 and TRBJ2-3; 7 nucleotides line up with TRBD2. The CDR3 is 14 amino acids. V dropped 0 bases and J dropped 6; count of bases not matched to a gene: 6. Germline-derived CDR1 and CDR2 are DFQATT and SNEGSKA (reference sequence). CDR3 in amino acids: CSARDRGGWDTQYF. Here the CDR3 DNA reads TGCAGTGCTAGAGATCGCGGGGGATGGGATACGCAGTATTTT.

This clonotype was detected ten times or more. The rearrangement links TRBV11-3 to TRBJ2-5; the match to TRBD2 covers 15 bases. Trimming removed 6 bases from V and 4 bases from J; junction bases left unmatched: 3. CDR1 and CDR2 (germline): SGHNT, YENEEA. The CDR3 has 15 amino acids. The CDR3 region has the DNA TGTGCCAGCAGGAGGGGACTAGCGGGAGGAGAGACCCAGTACTTC. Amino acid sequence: CASRRGLAGGETQYF.